A selection of T cell receptor beta chains follows, all from one sample in a study of T cell responses to AZD1222 COVID-19 vaccine. TCRdb's copy holds only in-frame clones and misses some; the assay was immunoSEQ multiplex PCR. There are some 65,000 clones in the sample; around 79% occur only once, and roughly 21% lies in the top ten. The material sequenced was peripheral blood, taken on day 0 of MenACWY control vaccination. The receptor set was obtained from an adult in good health. CDR3s include the opening cysteine and the closing phenylalanine or tryptophan. A D gene is named only where the DNA matches it firmly. Clone size is shown for a subset of rows, as once, few, many or a class of expanded clone.

abundance | j_gene | v_gene | d_gene | CDR3aa | CDR3nt
NA | TRBJ2-7 | TRBV30 | TRBD1 | CASRTGIIDEQYF | TGTGCCTCCCGGACAGGGATTATAGACGAGCAGTACTTC
NA | TRBJ1-2 | TRBV19 | TRBD1 | CASSISPQGNYGYTF | TGTGCCAGTAGTATTTCCCCACAGGGGAACTATGGCTACACCTTC
NA | TRBJ1-6 | TRBV19 | TRBD1 | CASRDRGGSPLHF | TGTGCCAGCAGAGACAGGGGAGGATCACCCCTCCACTTT
NA | TRBJ2-2 | TRBV19 | NA | CASSIDRRNTGELFF | TGTGCCAGTAGTATAGATCGGAGGAACACCGGGGAGCTGTTTTTT
NA | TRBJ2-2 | TRBV19 | TRBD1 | CASTPGTANTGELFF | TGTGCCAGTACCCCGGGGACAGCGAACACCGGGGAGCTGTTTTTT
NA | TRBJ1-1 | TRBV28 | NA | CASSFRMNTEAFF | TGTGCCAGCAGTTTCAGAATGAACACTGAAGCTTTCTTT
NA | TRBJ2-7 | TRBV5-1 | TRBD1 | CASSSGSQGRTYEQYF | TGCGCCAGCAGCTCCGGATCACAGGGGAGAACCTACGAGCAGTACTTC
NA | TRBJ1-1 | TRBV6-5 | NA | CASSPFRNTEAFF | TGTGCCAGCAGCCCGTTCAGGAACACTGAAGCTTTCTTT
NA | TRBJ1-2 | TRBV6-6 | NA | CASSPGGTPPYGYTF | TGTGCCAGCAGTCCCGGGGGCACTCCCCCCTATGGCTACACCTTC
NA | TRBJ1-3 | TRBV12-3/TRBV12-4 | NA | CASSPGSGNTIYF | TGTGCCAGCAGTCCAGGCTCTGGAAACACCATATATTTT
NA | TRBJ1-5 | TRBV6-6 | NA | CATLSRGGGQPQHF | TGTGCCACCCTCTCGAGGGGAGGTGGGCAGCCCCAGCATTTT
NA | TRBJ2-5 | TRBV7-2 | NA | CASSPRTQETQYF | TGTGCCAGCAGCCCCAGGACTCAAGAGACCCAGTACTTC
NA | TRBJ2-7 | TRBV5-4 | TRBD1 | CASSGNRTGRYEQYF | TGTGCCAGCAGCGGAAATCGGACAGGGCGCTACGAGCAGTACTTC
once | TRBJ2-5 | TRBV2 | NA | CASSYMATETQYF | TGTGCCAGCAGTTATATGGCTACGGAGACCCAGTACTTC
few | TRBJ2-7 | TRBV14 | TRBD2 | CASSPRTSSYEQYF | TGTGCCAGCAGCCCCCGGACTAGCTCCTACGAGCAGTACTTC
NA | TRBJ1-2 | TRBV6-5 | TRBD1 | CASSSGQGGGYTF | TGTGCCAGCAGTTCGGGTCAGGGGGGCGGCTACACCTTC
NA | TRBJ1-1 | TRBV4-2 | NA | CASSPRRQAQAFF | TGTGCCAGCAGCCCCAGACGACAGGCCCAAGCTTTCTTT
NA | TRBJ1-2 | TRBV5-5 | NA | CASSLDAGNYGYTF | TGTGCCAGCAGCTTGGACGCGGGGAACTATGGCTACACCTTC
NA | TRBJ2-7 | TRBV28 | NA | CASSSGDIISYEQYF | TGTGCCAGCAGTTCAGGGGACATTATTTCCTACGAGCAGTACTTC
NA | TRBJ1-1 | TRBV27 | TRBD1 | CASSKQGLNTEAFF | TGTGCCAGCAGTAAACAGGGGTTGAACACTGAAGCTTTCTTT
many | TRBJ2-3 | TRBV2 | TRBD2 | CASTLGLKDTQYF | TGTGCCAGCACACTGGGACTAAAGGATACGCAGTATTTT
NA | TRBJ1-2 | TRBV6-1 | TRBD1 | CASSEAGTERGYTF | TGTGCCAGCAGTGAAGCAGGGACAGAGCGGGGCTACACCTTC
few | TRBJ1-6 | TRBV7-2 | NA | CASSLAGKGQGGSPLHF | TGTGCCAGCAGCTTAGCGGGGAAAGGGCAGGGCGGATCACCCCTCCACTTT
NA | TRBJ2-3 | TRBV5-4 | NA | CASSFQLGDTQYF | TGTGCCAGCAGCTTTCAACTTGGGGATACGCAGTATTTT
NA | TRBJ1-1 | TRBV3-1/TRBV3-2 | NA | CASSQDLRRQMTEAFF | TGTGCCAGCAGCCAAGACCTTAGGAGACAGATGACTGAAGCTTTCTTT
NA | TRBJ2-7 | TRBV7-6 | TRBD2 | CASSLGSGSSYEQYF | TGTGCCAGCAGCTTAGGTAGCGGGAGCTCCTACGAGCAGTACTTC
NA | TRBJ1-1 | TRBV18 | NA | CASSLGDNTEAFF | TGTGCCAGCTCGTTGGGCGATAACACTGAAGCTTTCTTT
once | TRBJ1-1 | TRBV29-1 | TRBD1 | CSVEGTGGSEAFF | TGCAGCGTTGAAGGGACAGGGGGCTCTGAAGCTTTCTTT
NA | TRBJ1-6 | TRBV2 | NA | CASSLGQFNSPLHF | TGTGCCAGCAGCCTTGGACAGTTCAATTCACCCCTCCACTTT
NA | TRBJ2-7 | TRBV10-3 | NA | CAISESGDGAYEQYF | TGTGCCATCAGTGAGTCCGGCGACGGAGCCTACGAGCAGTACTTC
NA | TRBJ2-5 | TRBV7-8 | NA | CASSLLTLETQYF | TGTGCCAGCAGCTTACTGACGCTTGAGACCCAGTACTTC
NA | TRBJ2-1 | TRBV5-4 | NA | CASGREGNPYNEQFF | TGTGCCAGCGGCCGAGAGGGTAACCCCTACAATGAGCAGTTCTTC
NA | TRBJ2-5 | TRBV2 | NA | CASSEEVTETQYF | TGTGCCAGCAGTGAAGAGGTAACAGAGACCCAGTACTTC
NA | TRBJ2-2 | TRBV7-9 | NA | CASSLAGEAGELFF | TGTGCCAGCAGCTTAGCGGGAGAGGCCGGGGAGCTGTTTTTT